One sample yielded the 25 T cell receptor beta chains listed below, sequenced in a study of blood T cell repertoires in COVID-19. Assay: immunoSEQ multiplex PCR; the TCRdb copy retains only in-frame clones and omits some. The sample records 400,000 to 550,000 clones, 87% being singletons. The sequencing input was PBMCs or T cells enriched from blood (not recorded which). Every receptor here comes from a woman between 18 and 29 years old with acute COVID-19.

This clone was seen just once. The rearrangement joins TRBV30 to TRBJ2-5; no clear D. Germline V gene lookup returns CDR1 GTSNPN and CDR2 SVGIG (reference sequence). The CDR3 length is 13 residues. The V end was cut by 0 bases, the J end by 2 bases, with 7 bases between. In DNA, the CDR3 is TGTGCCTGGAGTGTTCTCCAGCAAGAGACCCAGTACTTC. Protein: CAWSVLQQETQYF. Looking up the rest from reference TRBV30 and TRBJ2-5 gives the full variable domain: SQTIHQWPATLVQPVGSPLSLECTVEGTSNPNLYWYRQAAGRGLQLLFYSVGIGQISSEVPQNLSASRPQDRQFILSSKKLLLSDSGFYLCAWSVLQQETQYFGPGTRLLVL.

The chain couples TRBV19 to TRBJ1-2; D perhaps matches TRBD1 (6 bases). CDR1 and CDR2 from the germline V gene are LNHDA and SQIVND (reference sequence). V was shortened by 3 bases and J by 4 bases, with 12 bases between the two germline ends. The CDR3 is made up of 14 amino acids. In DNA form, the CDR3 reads TGTGCCAGTAGTATCATCGGACAGAGCTATGGCTACACCTTC. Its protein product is CASSIIGQSYGYTF.

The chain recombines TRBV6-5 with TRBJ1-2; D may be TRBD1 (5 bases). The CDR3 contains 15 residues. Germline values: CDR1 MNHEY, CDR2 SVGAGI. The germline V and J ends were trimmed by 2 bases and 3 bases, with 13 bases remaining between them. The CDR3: CASSYGVREDYGYTF. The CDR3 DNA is TGTGCCAGCAGTTACGGCGTCAGGGAGGACTATGGCTACACCTTC.

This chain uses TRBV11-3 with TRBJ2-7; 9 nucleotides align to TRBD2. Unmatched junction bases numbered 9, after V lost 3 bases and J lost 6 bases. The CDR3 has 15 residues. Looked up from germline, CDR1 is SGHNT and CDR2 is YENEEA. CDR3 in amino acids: CASSFSAGGPGEQYF. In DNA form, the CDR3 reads TGTGCCAGCAGCTTCTCTGCGGGAGGGCCGGGCGAGCAGTACTTC.

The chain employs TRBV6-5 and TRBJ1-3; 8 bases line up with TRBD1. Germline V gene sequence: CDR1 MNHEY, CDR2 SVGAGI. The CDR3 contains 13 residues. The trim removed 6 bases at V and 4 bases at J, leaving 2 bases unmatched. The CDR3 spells CASSQGAGNTIYF. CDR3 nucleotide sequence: TGTGCCAGCAGCCAGGGGGCCGGAAACACCATATATTTT.

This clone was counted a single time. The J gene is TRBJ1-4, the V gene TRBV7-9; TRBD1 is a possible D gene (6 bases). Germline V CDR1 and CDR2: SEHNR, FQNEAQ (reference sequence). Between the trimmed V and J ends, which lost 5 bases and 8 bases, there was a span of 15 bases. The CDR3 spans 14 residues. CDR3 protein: CASSQLAGEEKLFF. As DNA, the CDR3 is TGTGCCAGCAGCCAACTGGCAGGGGAAGAAAAACTGTTTTTT.

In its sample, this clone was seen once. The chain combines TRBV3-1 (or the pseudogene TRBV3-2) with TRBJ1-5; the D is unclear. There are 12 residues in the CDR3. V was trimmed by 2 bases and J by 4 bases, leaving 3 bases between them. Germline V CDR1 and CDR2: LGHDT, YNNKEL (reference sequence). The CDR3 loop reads CASSQLNQPQHF. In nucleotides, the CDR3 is TGTGCCAGCAGCCAATTAAATCAGCCCCAGCATTTT.

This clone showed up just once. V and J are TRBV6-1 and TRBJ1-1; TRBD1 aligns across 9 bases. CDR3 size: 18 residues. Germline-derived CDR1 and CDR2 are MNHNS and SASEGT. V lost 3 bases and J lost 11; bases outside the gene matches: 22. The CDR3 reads CASSDTTSGTGSPRKAFF. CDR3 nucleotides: TGTGCCAGCAGTGATACAACTTCCGGGACAGGGTCCCCCCGGAAGGCTTTCTTT.

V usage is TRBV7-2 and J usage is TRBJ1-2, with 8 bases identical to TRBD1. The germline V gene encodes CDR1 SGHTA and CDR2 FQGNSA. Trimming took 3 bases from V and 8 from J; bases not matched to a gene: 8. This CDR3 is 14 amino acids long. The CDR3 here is CASSFGQGRSGYTF. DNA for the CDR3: TGTGCCAGCAGCTTCGGACAGGGACGTTCGGGCTACACCTTC.

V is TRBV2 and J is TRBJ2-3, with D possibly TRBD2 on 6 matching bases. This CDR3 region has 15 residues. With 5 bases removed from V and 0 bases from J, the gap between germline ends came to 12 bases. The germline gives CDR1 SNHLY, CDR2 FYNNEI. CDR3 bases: TGTGCCAGCAGTTTGTCCGGGACTAGCACAGATACGCAGTATTTT. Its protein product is CASSLSGTSTDTQYF.

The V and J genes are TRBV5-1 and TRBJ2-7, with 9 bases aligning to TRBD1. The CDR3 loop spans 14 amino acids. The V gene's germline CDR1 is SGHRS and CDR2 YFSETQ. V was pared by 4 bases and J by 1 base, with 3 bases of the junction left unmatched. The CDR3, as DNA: TGCGCCAGCAGCCCGACAGGGGGATCCTACGAGCAGTACTTC. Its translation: CASSPTGGSYEQYF.

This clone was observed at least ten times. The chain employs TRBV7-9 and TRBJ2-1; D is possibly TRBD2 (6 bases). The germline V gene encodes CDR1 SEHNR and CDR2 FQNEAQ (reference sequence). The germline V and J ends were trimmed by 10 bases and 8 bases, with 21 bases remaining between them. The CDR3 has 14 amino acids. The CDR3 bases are TGTGCCACTAAAGACGGGGGAGCCTGGGATGAGCAGTTCTTC. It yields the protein CATKDGGAWDEQFF. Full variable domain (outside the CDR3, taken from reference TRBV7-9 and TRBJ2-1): DTGVSQNPRHKITKRGQNVTFRCDPISEHNRLYWYRQTLGQGPEFLTYFQNEAQLEKSRLLSDRFSAERPKGSFSTLEIQRTEQGDSAMYLCATKDGGAWDEQFFGPGTRLTVL.

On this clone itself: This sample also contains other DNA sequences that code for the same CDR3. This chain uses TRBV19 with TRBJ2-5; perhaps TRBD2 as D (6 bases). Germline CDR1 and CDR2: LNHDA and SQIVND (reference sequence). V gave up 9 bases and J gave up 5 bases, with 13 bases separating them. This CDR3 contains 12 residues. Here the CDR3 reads CASKARGETQYF. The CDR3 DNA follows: TGTGCCAGCAAAGCACGGGGGGAGACCCAGTACTTC.

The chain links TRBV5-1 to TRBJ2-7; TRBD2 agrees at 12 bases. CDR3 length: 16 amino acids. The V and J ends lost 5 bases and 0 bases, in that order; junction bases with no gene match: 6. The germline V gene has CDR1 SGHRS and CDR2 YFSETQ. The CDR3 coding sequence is TGCGCCAGCAGACAAGGACTAGCGGGAACCTCCTACGAGCAGTACTTC. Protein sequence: CASRQGLAGTSYEQYF.

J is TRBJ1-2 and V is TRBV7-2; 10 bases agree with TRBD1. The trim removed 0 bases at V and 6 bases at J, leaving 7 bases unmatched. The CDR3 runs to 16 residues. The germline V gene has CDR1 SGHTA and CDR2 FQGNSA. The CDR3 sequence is CASSLARTGGLNGYTF. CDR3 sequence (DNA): TGTGCCAGCAGCTTAGCGCGGACAGGGGGGCTCAATGGCTACACCTTC.

CDR3 in amino acids: CASSFLGSEKLFF. The CDR3 coding sequence is TGTGCCAGCAGCTTCCTAGGAAGTGAAAAACTGTTTTTT. The chain uses TRBV7-9 and TRBJ1-4; D is unresolved. The CDR3 spans 13 residues. Germline CDR1 reads SEHNR; CDR2 reads FQNEAQ (reference sequence). V gave up 3 bases and J gave up 7 bases, with 9 bases separating them.

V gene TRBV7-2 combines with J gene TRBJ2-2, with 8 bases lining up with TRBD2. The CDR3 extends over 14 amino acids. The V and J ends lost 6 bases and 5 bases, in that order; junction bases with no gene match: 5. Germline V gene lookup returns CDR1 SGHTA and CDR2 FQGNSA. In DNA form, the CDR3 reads TGTGCCAGCAGGTCCGGGACTAGGACCGGGGAGCTGTTTTTT. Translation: CASRSGTRTGELFF.

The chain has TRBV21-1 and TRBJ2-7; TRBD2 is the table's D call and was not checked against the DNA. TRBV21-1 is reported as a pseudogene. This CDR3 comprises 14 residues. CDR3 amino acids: CASGWTSGRGEQYF. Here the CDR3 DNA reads TGTGCCAGCGGCTGGACTAGCGGGAGGGGTGAGCAGTACTTC.

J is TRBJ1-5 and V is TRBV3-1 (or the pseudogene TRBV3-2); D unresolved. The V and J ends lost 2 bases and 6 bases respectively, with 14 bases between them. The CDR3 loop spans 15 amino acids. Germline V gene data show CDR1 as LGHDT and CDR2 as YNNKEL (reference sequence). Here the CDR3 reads CASSQLSTVGQPQHF. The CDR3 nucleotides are TGTGCCAGCAGCCAATTAAGTACAGTGGGTCAGCCCCAGCATTTT.

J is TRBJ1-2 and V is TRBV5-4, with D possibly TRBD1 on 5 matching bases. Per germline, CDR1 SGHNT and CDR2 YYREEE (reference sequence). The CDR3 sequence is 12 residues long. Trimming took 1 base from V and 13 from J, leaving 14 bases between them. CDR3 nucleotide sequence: TGTGCCAGCAGCTTGACCCAGACAGACTGCACCTTC. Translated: CASSLTQTDCTF.

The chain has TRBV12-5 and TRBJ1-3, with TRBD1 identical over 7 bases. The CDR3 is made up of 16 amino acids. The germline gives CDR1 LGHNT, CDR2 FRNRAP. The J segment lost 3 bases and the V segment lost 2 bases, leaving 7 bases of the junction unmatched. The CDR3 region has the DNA TGTGCTAGTGGTTTGCCTAACAGGGGTTATGGAAACACCATATATTTT. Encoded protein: CASGLPNRGYGNTIYF.

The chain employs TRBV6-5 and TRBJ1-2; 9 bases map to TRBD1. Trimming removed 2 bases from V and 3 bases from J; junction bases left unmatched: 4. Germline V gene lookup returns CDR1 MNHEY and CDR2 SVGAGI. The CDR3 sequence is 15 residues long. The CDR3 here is CASSYPGQGDYGYTF. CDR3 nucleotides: TGTGCCAGCAGTTACCCGGGACAGGGTGACTATGGCTACACCTTC.

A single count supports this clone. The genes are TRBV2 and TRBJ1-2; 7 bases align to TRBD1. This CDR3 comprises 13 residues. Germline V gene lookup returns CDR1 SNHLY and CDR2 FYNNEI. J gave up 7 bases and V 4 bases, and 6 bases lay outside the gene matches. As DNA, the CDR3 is TGTGCCAGCAGTGGCTCAGGGGGACGTGGCTACACCTTC. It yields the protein CASSGSGGRGYTF.

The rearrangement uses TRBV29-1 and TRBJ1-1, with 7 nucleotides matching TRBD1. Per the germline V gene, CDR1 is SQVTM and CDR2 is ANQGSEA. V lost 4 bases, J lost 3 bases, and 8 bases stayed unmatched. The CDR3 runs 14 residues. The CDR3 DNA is TGCAGCGTTGTTCCCGGGACAGACGACACTGAAGCTTTCTTT. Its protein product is CSVVPGTDDTEAFF.

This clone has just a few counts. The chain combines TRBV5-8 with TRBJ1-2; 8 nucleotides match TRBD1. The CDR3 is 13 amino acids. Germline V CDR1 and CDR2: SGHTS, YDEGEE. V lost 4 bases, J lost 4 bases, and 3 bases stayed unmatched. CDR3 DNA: TGTGCCAGCAGCCCTGGGACAGGCTATGGCTACACCTTC. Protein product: CASSPGTGYGYTF.